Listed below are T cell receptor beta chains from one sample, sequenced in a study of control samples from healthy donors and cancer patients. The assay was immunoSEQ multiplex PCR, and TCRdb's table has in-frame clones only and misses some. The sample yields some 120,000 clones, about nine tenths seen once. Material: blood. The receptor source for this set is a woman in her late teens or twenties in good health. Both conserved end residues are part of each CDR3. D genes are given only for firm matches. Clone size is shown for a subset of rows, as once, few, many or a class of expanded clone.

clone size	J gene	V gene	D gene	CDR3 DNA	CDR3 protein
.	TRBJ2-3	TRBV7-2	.	TGTGCCAGCAGCATAGGGACTTCTCCAGATACGCAGTATTTT	CASSIGTSPDTQYF
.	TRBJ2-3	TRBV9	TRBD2	TGTGCCAGCAGCCCAAGTCCTTCACTAGCGGGAGGGTCCGTGAGCACAGATACGCAGTATTTT	CASSPSPSLAGGSVSTDTQYF
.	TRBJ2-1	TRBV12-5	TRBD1	TGTGCTAGTGGTTTGGCCGACAGGGGGCTGTGGAATGAGCAGTTCTTC	CASGLADRGLWNEQFF
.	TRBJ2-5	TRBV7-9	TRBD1	TGTGCCAGCAGCTTAGCAGGGGGCTTGGAGACCCAGTACTTC	CASSLAGGLETQYF
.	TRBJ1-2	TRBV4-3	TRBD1	TGCGCCAGCAGCCAAGATCCCGGACAGGGCTATGGCTACACCTTC	CASSQDPGQGYGYTF
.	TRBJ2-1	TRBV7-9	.	TGTGCCAGCAGGTCTACAGGGAATGAGCAGTTCTTC	CASRSTGNEQFF
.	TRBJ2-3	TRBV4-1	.	TGCGGCCGACCAGCCACAGATACGCAGTATTTT	CGRPATDTQYF
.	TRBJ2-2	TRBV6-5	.	TGTGCCAGCAGTTACGGACGTTTCGGGGAGCTGTTTTTT	CASSYGRFGELFF
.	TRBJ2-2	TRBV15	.	TGTGCCACCAGCAGAGATCGAGGGTTTCCCCCCGGGGAGCTGTTTTTT	CATSRDRGFPPGELFF
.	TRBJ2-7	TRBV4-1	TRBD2	TGCGCCAGCAGCCAAGCAGGGCTACTAGCGGACCGTTACGAGCAGTACTTC	CASSQAGLLADRYEQYF
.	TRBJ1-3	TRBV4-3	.	TGCGCCAGCAGCCAATCCGCGACCGGGACCGCCGTTAGAAACACCATATATTTT	CASSQSATGTAVRNTIYF
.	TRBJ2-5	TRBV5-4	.	TGTGCCAGCAGCTCGGGGCCAGACTTCGGAGAGACCCAGTACTTC	CASSSGPDFGETQYF
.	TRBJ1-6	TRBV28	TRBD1	TGTGCCAGCAGCGCGCGACAGGGCAGGAATTCACCCCTCCACTTT	CASSARQGRNSPLHF
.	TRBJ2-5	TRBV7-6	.	TGTGCCAGCAGCTTATTGGGGCTGGTCGGGGAGACCCAGTACTTC	CASSLLGLVGETQYF
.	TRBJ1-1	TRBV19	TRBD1	TGTGCCACAGAGGGACAGCTGAACACTGAAGCTTTCTTT	CATEGQLNTEAFF
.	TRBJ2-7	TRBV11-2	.	TGTGCCAGCAGCTTAAGTCTAGGGTACGAGCAGTACTTC	CASSLSLGYEQYF
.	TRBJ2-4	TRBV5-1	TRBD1	TGCGCCAGCAGCTTCGAATCCGGGACAGGGAAAAACATTCAGTACTTC	CASSFESGTGKNIQYF
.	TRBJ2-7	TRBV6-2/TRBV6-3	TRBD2	TGTGCCAGCAGCTCTTTTAGCGGGAACGGGAACTACGAGCAGTACTTC	CASSSFSGNGNYEQYF
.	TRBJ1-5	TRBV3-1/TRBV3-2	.	TGTGCCAGCAGCCAAGGTTCATATGGTAATCAGCCCCAGCATTTT	CASSQGSYGNQPQHF
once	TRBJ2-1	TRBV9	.	TGTGCCAGCAGCACCACTGGGGCTTTTGGCAATGAGCAGTTCTTC	CASSTTGAFGNEQFF
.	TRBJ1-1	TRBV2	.	TGTGCCAGCAGTCAAAGGGTCGCTGAAGCTTTCTTT	CASSQRVAEAFF
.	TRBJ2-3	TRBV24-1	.	TGTGCCACGGGGGGCACAGATACGCAGTATTTT	CATGGTDTQYF
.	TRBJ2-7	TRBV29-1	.	TGCAGCAGTACCCGGTCAACAGGGGAGCAGTACTTC	CSSTRSTGEQYF
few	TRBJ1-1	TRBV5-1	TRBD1	TGCGCCAGCAGCTTGGGACAGGGGTTAGGCACTGAAGCTTTCTTT	CASSLGQGLGTEAFF
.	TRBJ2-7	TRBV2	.	TGTGCCAGCAAAGTTATATCCGACAGTACCTACGAGCAGTACTTC	CASKVISDSTYEQYF
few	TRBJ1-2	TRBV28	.	TGTGCCAGCAGTTTGAATTCGGGAGGGGCCGGGTATGGCTACACCTTC	CASSLNSGGAGYGYTF
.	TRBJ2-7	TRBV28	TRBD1	TGTGCCAGCAGACTAGACAGGGGAGGTTCCTACGAGCAGTACTTC	CASRLDRGGSYEQYF
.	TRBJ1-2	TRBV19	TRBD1	TGTGCCAGTAGCCCCGGGACAGGGGGCGCGAAGTCCTATGGCTACACCTTC	CASSPGTGGAKSYGYTF
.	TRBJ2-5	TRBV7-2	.	TGTGCCAGCAGCCGCCGGGTGACCGCCCTACGGGAGACCCAGTACTTC	CASSRRVTALRETQYF
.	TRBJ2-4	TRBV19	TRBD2	TGTGCCAGTAGTATGGGGACTAGCGGTAAAAACATTCAGTACTTC	CASSMGTSGKNIQYF
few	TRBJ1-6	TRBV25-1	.	TGTGCCAGCAGTGATTTGGTGAATTCACCCCTCCACTTT	CASSDLVNSPLHF
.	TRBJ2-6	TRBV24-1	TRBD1	TGTGCCACTAGAAGCACGACAGGGCCCAACGTCCTGACTTTC	CATRSTTGPNVLTF
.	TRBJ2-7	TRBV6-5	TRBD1	TGTGCCAGCAGACTTAGGACAGGGGCCTACGAGCAGTACTTC	CASRLRTGAYEQYF
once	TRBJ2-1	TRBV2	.	TGTGCCAGCAGTGATTCGCGTGTCCATGAGCAGTTCTTC	CASSDSRVHEQFF
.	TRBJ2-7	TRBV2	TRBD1	TGTGCCAGCAACCGCGGAGGACAGGCCTACGAGCAGTACTTC	CASNRGGQAYEQYF
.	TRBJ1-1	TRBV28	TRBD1	TGTGCCAGCAGTTCAGGGGGGCGAGGAGCTTTCTTT	CASSSGGRGAFF
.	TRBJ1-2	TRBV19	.	TGTGCCAGTAGTATAGACGGCAGGGTGGCTGGCTATGGCTACACCTTC	CASSIDGRVAGYGYTF
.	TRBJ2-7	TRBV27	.	TGTGCCAGCAGTTTAGCAGGGTCCTACGAGCAGTACTTC	CASSLAGSYEQYF
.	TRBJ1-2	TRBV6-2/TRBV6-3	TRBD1	TGTGCCAGCAGTATGACAGGGGACTATGGCTACACCTTC	CASSMTGDYGYTF
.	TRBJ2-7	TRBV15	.	TGTGCCACCAGCAGAGACCGAACTTACGAGCAGTACTTC	CATSRDRTYEQYF
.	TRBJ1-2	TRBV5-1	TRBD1	TGCGCCAGCAGCTTGACAGGGGTCAACTATGGCTACACCTTC	CASSLTGVNYGYTF
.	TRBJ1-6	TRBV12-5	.	TGTGCTAGTGCACACAGCAGGGAAACGAACTCCTATAATTCACCCCTCCACTTT	CASAHSRETNSYNSPLHF
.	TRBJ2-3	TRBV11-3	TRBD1	TGTGCCAGCAGCTTAAATGGACAGGGGGCAACAGATACGCAGTATTTT	CASSLNGQGATDTQYF
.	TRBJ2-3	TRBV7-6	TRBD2	TGTGCCAGCAGCTCCACTAGCGGGAGTTGGGATACGCAGTATTTT	CASSSTSGSWDTQYF
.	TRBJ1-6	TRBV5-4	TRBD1	TGTGCCAGCGGCCAGGGGGAGGATAATTCACCCCTCCACTTT	CASGQGEDNSPLHF
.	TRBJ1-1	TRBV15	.	TGTGCCACCAGCAGAGGGGGGGGCGGGCAGGGTTTCAACACTGAAGCTTTCTTT	CATSRGGGGQGFNTEAFF
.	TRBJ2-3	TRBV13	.	TGTGCCAGCAGCTTAGGCGGGGGCACAGATACGCAGTATTTT	CASSLGGGTDTQYF
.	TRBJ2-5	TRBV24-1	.	TGTGCCACCAGTGATCCCCCTCGATTTGCAGCGTCGCAAGAGACCCAGTACTTC	CATSDPPRFAASQETQYF
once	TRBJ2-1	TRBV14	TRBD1	TGTGCCAGCAGCCAAGAGGAAGTACAGGGGGCTTTTATCTACAATGAGCAGTTCTTC	CASSQEEVQGAFIYNEQFF